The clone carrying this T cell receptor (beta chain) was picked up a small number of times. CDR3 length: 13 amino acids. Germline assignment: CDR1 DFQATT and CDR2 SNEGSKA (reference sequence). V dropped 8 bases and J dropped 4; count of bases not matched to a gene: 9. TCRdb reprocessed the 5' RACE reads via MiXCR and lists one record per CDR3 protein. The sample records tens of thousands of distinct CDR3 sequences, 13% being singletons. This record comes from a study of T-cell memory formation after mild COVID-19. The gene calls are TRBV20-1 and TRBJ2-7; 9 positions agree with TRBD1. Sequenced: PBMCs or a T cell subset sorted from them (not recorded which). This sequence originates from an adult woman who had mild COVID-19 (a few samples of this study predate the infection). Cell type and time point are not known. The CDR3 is CSSILTGGYEQYF. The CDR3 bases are TGCAGTTCCATTCTGACAGGGGGTTACGAGCAGTACTTC.